This is a list of T cell receptor beta chains from one sample in a study of blood T cell repertoires in COVID-19. Here immunoSEQ multiplex PCR was the method, and the copy in TCRdb shows in-frame clones only, minus some. This sample has fewer than 400,000 clones, with 89% found just once. The source material was PBMCs or T cells enriched from blood (not recorded which). These receptors were collected from a man in his 60s who had recovered from COVID-19. Each CDR3 is given with its conserved first and last residue. D genes are given only for firm matches. Expanded clones are given a class, and other clones once, few, many or no size at all.

CDR3nt	CDR3aa	abundance	v_gene	d_gene	j_gene
TGTGCCAGCTCACCCAGGACTAGCGGGAGGGAGTACAATGAGCAGTTCTTC	CASSPRTSGREYNEQFF	-	TRBV18	TRBD2	TRBJ2-1
TGTGCCAGCTCACCCGCTAGCGGGAGCTCCTACGAGCAGTACTTC	CASSPASGSSYEQYF	-	TRBV18	TRBD2	TRBJ2-7
TGTGCCAGCAGCCAGGGACAGGGTAGCGTCCTGACTTTC	CASSQGQGSVLTF	-	TRBV3-1/TRBV3-2	TRBD1	TRBJ2-6
TGTGCCAGCAGCGTAGGTGGCGGGAGTGAGACCCAGTACTTC	CASSVGGGSETQYF	-	TRBV9	TRBD2	TRBJ2-5
TGTGCCACCAGCGCAGGGACGAAGGGCCTAGCGGCTAGCACAGATACGCAGTATTTT	CATSAGTKGLAASTDTQYF	-	TRBV15	TRBD2	TRBJ2-3
TGTGCCAGCAGCTTACTAGCGGACGAGCAGTACTTC	CASSLLADEQYF	-	TRBV3-1/TRBV3-2	TRBD2	TRBJ2-7
TGTGCCAGCAGGCCCGGGACAGGGTCGGGCACCGGGGAGCTGTTTTTT	CASRPGTGSGTGELFF	-	TRBV2	TRBD1	TRBJ2-2
TGTGCCAGCAGCCGAGGAGGGACAGGGACCGGGGAGCTGTTTTTT	CASSRGGTGTGELFF	-	TRBV5-4	TRBD1	TRBJ2-2
TGTGCCTGGAGAGGGGGCACAGATACGCAGTATTTT	CAWRGGTDTQYF	-	TRBV30	-	TRBJ2-3
TGCAGTGCTAGAGAGGAGATCCTCCACTTT	CSAREEILHF	-	TRBV20-1	-	TRBJ1-6
TGTGCCAGCAGTCCCTCAGGGGGGCCTACCTACGAGCAGTACTTC	CASSPSGGPTYEQYF	-	TRBV6-5	-	TRBJ2-7
TGTGCCAGCAGCTTAGGACTAGCTGTGATTAGCACAGATACGCAGTATTTT	CASSLGLAVISTDTQYF	-	TRBV7-9	TRBD2	TRBJ2-3
TGTGCCAGCAGTACAACGAGACAGGGTCTCGCTCACGAGCAGTACTTC	CASSTTRQGLAHEQYF	-	TRBV6-6	TRBD1	TRBJ2-7
TGTGCCAGCAGCCAGATCTCTAGCGGGAGTGCCGAGCAGTACTTC	CASSQISSGSAEQYF	-	TRBV3-1/TRBV3-2	TRBD2	TRBJ2-7
TGTGCCAGCAGCTGGCGGGGGCGCGAAGATACGCAGTATTTT	CASSWRGREDTQYF	-	TRBV7-2	-	TRBJ2-3
TGTGCCACCTCTCAGGGGCTAGCGGAATCCTACGAGCAGTACTTC	CATSQGLAESYEQYF	-	TRBV24-1	-	TRBJ2-7
TGCGCCAGCATCCCGGAAGGGGGATACACAGATACGCAGTATTTT	CASIPEGGYTDTQYF	-	TRBV5-1	-	TRBJ2-3
TGCGCCAGCAGCCCCTTAGGGGGATTAAACACCATATATTTT	CASSPLGGLNTIYF	-	TRBV5-1	-	TRBJ1-3
TGCGCCAGCAGCCCGCGGGGACAGACCTACGAGCAGTACTTC	CASSPRGQTYEQYF	-	TRBV5-1	-	TRBJ2-7
TGTGCCAGCCGAGAGAGGGGCTACACCTTC	CASRERGYTF	-	TRBV19	-	TRBJ1-2
TGTGCCAGCAGCCAAGTCGCCAGGGCCGGCGAGCAGTACTTC	CASSQVARAGEQYF	-	TRBV14	-	TRBJ2-7
TGTGCCAGCAGCAATTGCGATAATGGGACTAGCGGGCCTAGGTACGAGCAGTACTTC	CASSNCDNGTSGPRYEQYF	-	TRBV21-1	-	TRBJ2-7
TGTGCCAGTAGACAGGGTGCGAATCAGCCCCAGCATTTT	CASRQGANQPQHF	-	TRBV7-9	TRBD1	TRBJ1-5
TGTGCCACCAGTGGGCAGGGGGCGAGAGATACGCAGTATTTT	CATSGQGARDTQYF	-	TRBV24-1	TRBD1	TRBJ2-3
TGTGCCAGCATAGACAGGAGCGCTAACTATGGCTACACCTTC	CASIDRSANYGYTF	-	TRBV6-5	-	TRBJ1-2
TGCGCCAGCAGCTTAGGGAGTCCCTCCTACGAGCAGTACTTC	CASSLGSPSYEQYF	-	TRBV5-1	-	TRBJ2-7
TGTGCCAGCAGGCGGGCTTTAGAGGCCTACGAGCAGTACTTC	CASRRALEAYEQYF	once	TRBV6-5	-	TRBJ2-7
TGCGCCAGCAGCTTGGGGGTTAGCGGGTTCCAAGAGACCCAGTACTTC	CASSLGVSGFQETQYF	-	TRBV5-1	TRBD2	TRBJ2-5
TGCAGCGTGGGGAAACAGGGTCGCGGTGAAAAACTGTTTTTT	CSVGKQGRGEKLFF	-	TRBV29-1	-	TRBJ1-4
TGTGCCAGCAGTCTCTCGCGAAGCACAGATACGCAGTATTTT	CASSLSRSTDTQYF	-	TRBV28	-	TRBJ2-3
TGTGCCAGCAGCCAAGTCCGCGAGGAGGAGCAGTTCTTC	CASSQVREEEQFF	-	TRBV4-2	-	TRBJ2-1
TGTGCCAGCAGCTTGACTAGCGGGAGTAGGGGCACAGATACGCAGTATTTT	CASSLTSGSRGTDTQYF	-	TRBV5-4	TRBD2	TRBJ2-3
TGTGCCAGCAGCTTCAACAGGTACGATGAGCAGTTCTTC	CASSFNRYDEQFF	-	TRBV7-2	-	TRBJ2-1
TGTGCCAGCAGCTTAATGAGCTCCTACGAGCAGTACTTC	CASSLMSSYEQYF	-	TRBV7-9	-	TRBJ2-7
TGTGCCAGCAGTTTAGTTGGGACACTGAACACAGATACGCAGTATTTT	CASSLVGTLNTDTQYF	-	TRBV27	-	TRBJ2-3